The 11 T cell receptor beta chains given below trace back to one sample, sequenced in a study of blood T cell repertoires in COVID-19. Some clones are missing from TCRdb's copy, which holds only in-frame ones; the method was immunoSEQ multiplex PCR. The table records 200,000 to 300,000 clones, 65% to 85% of them present only once. Sequenced input: peripheral blood. The source of these receptors is a woman at least 80 years old with acute or convalescent COVID-19.

This chain uses TRBV27 with TRBJ1-4; TRBD1 agrees at 9 bases. V was clipped by 0 bases and J by 8 bases; unmatched bases: 4. Germline-derived CDR1 and CDR2 are MNHEY and SMNVEV (reference sequence). The CDR3 spans 15 residues. DNA for the CDR3: TGTGCCAGCAGTTTATCTACAGGGGGCTGGGAAAAACTGTTTTTT. It encodes CASSLSTGGWEKLFF.

The sample holds one count of this clone. V is TRBV4-2 and J is TRBJ2-1, with D maybe TRBD1 (6 bases). Germline V CDR1 and CDR2: LGHNA, YNFKEQ. Between the trimmed V and J ends, which lost 0 bases and 2 bases, there was a span of 17 bases. CDR3 size: 18 residues. The CDR3: CASSQDPQGPGAYNEQFF. Written as DNA, the CDR3 is TGTGCCAGCAGCCAAGACCCCCAGGGGCCAGGCGCCTACAATGAGCAGTTCTTC.

A single count supports this clone. The rearrangement joins TRBV4-1 to TRBJ2-1; TRBD2 matches 8 bases. V lost 0 bases and J lost 1; bases outside the gene matches: 11. CDR3 length equals 19 residues. Germline V CDR1 and CDR2: MGHRA, YSYEKL. The CDR3: CASSQEEGGGLPSYNEQFF. The CDR3 nucleotides are TGCGCCAGCAGCCAAGAGGAGGGCGGGGGGCTACCTTCCTACAATGAGCAGTTCTTC.

The chain joins TRBV3-1 (or the pseudogene TRBV3-2) to TRBJ1-3; 8 bases are a match to TRBD1. The V and J ends lost 2 bases and 3 bases, in that order; junction bases with no gene match: 9. Germline assignment: CDR1 LGHDT and CDR2 YNNKEL (reference sequence). CDR3 length equals 17 residues. The CDR3 region is CASSQKGQGFFGNTIYF. The CDR3 bases are TGTGCCAGCAGCCAAAAAGGACAGGGTTTCTTTGGAAACACCATATATTTT.

As DNA, the CDR3 is TGTGCCAGCAGTGAAGCGCTTGGGGCAGGGACAGATTCACCCCTCCACTTT. Translating it yields CASSEALGAGTDSPLHF. This chain links TRBV6-1 with TRBJ1-6; 7 bases match TRBD1. Germline assignment: CDR1 MNHNS and CDR2 SASEGT. V trimming: 0 bases; J trimming: 8 bases; junction bases outside the gene matches: 10. The CDR3 covers 17 residues.

This rearrangement joins TRBV18 to TRBJ1-3; D call uncertain. Trimming left V 2 bases short and J 4 bases short, with 15 bases between. From germline, CDR1 is KGHSH and CDR2 LQKENI. The CDR3 is 16 amino acids. This CDR3 is CASSPGGGSAGNTIYF. In nucleotides, the CDR3 is TGTGCCAGCTCACCAGGTGGAGGGAGCGCAGGAAACACCATATATTTT. Full variable domain (rest looked up from reference TRBV18 and TRBJ1-3): NAGVMQNPRHLVRRRGQEARLRCSPMKGHSHVYWYRQLPEEGLKFMVYLQKENIIDESGMPKERFSAEFPKEGPSILRIQQVVRGDSAAYFCASSPGGGSAGNTIYFGEGSWLTVV.

This clone came up once. CDR3 sequence: CASSLDLRTSGYNEQFF. In nucleotides, the CDR3 is TGTGCCAGCAGCTTGGATTTGAGGACTAGCGGTTACAATGAGCAGTTCTTC. J is TRBJ2-1 and V is TRBV5-4, with 10 bases aligning to TRBD2. The CDR3 has 17 amino acids. CDR1 and CDR2 (germline): SGHNT, YYREEE (reference sequence). V was clipped by 0 bases and J by 4 bases; unmatched bases: 7. The full variable domain, completed using reference TRBV5-4 and TRBJ2-1, is ETGVTQSPTHLIKTRGQQVTLRCSSQSGHNTVSWYQQALGQGPQFIFQYYREEENGRGNFPPRFSGLQFPNYSSELNVNALELDDSALYLCASSLDLRTSGYNEQFFGPGTRLTVL.

This clone has a handful of counts. V usage is TRBV3-1 (or the pseudogene TRBV3-2) and J usage is TRBJ1-2, with 9 bases identical to TRBD1. The CDR3 length is 15 residues. V was pared by 1 base and J by 8 bases, with 8 bases of the junction left unmatched. The germline V gene has CDR1 LGHDT and CDR2 YNNKEL (reference sequence). The CDR3 is CASSQAPGTGTGYTF. CDR3 nucleotides: TGTGCCAGCAGCCAAGCCCCCGGGACAGGGACCGGCTACACCTTC.

The chain links TRBV5-1 to TRBJ1-3; no definite D call. This CDR3 is 13 amino acids long. V lost 5 bases to trimming and J lost 1 base, with 7 bases between them. From germline, CDR1 is SGHRS and CDR2 YFSETQ. The CDR3, as DNA: TGCGCCAGCAGGGGAGTTTCTGGAAACACCATATATTTT. Protein: CASRGVSGNTIYF.

V and J are TRBV10-2 and TRBJ2-7; 7 nucleotides align to TRBD2. J was trimmed by 0 bases and V by 3 bases; bases with no gene match: 11. The CDR3 consists of 17 residues. Germline V lookup: CDR1 WSHSY, CDR2 SAAADI. The CDR3 DNA reads TGCGCCAGCAGTGAAAGGGCTACCAGCGGGATCTCCTACGAGCAGTACTTC. Translation gives CASSERATSGISYEQYF.

This clone showed up just a few times. This chain connects TRBV3-1 (or the pseudogene TRBV3-2) to TRBJ1-2; TRBD1 might be the D (6 bases). The CDR3 runs 15 residues. Trimming removed 1 base at V and 5 bases at J, with 14 bases between. CDR1 is LGHDT and CDR2 is YNNKEL in the germline V gene (reference sequence). The CDR3 DNA reads TGTGCCAGCAGCCAAGTTTTCACAGGGAAGTATGGCTACACCTTC. This sequence encodes CASSQVFTGKYGYTF.